The rows below give T cell receptor beta chains drawn from one sample of a study of tumor and adjacent non-tumor tissue in lung cancer. TCRdb passed the multiplex PCR reads through MiXCR, listing each CDR3 protein once. The repertoire holds 85,000 to 130,000 distinct CDR3 sequences, with less than 75% as singletons. The sequenced sample consisted of distant non-tumor lung tissue. These receptor sequences come from a man aged 30 to 39 with non-small cell lung cancer. CDR3s include the opening cysteine and the closing phenylalanine or tryptophan. A D gene is named only where the DNA matches it firmly. Some rows have no size entry. The others give once, few or many, or a class for an expanded clone.

>TRBV6-6|few|TRBJ1-3|NA
TGTGCTAGCAGTTATACCCCTACTGGACACACCATATATTTT
CASSYTPTGHTIYF
>TRBV7-8|many|TRBJ2-3|NA
TGTGCCAGCACCCCGTCCCGGACAAGCCCTGTCACAGATACGCAGTATTTT
CASTPSRTSPVTDTQYF
>TRBV20-1|NA|TRBJ2-1|TRBD2
TGCAGTGTTCATCTAGCGGGCCACAATGAGCAGTCCTTC
CSVHLAGHNEQSF
>TRBV29-1|NA|TRBJ2-2|NA
TGCAGCGTTAGTAGTGGGGCTGGCGGGGAGCCGTTTTTT
CSVSSGAGGEPFF
>TRBV7-2|few|TRBJ1-2|TRBD1
TGTGCCAGCAGCCTTGGGACAGGGGATATCTATGGCTACACCTTC
CASSLGTGDIYGYTF
>TRBV6-5|NA|TRBJ2-1|NA
TGTGCCAGCAGTGGTCCGGGACATGGTTACGATGAGCAGTTCTTC
CASSGPGHGYDEQFF
>TRBV6-5|NA|TRBJ1-5|TRBD1
TGTGCCAGCAGCCCGGGACAGGGGAATAGGAATCAGCCCCAGCATTTT
CASSPGQGNRNQPQHF
>TRBV11-2|NA|TRBJ2-3|TRBD2
TGTGTCAGCATCTTATCCATAGCGGGAGGGCCGACAGATACGCAGTATTTT
CVSILSIAGGPTDTQYF
>TRBV5-4|NA|TRBJ1-4|NA
TGTGCCAGCAGCTTTGGTGCGGGATCAATTAATGAAAAACTGTTTTTT
CASSFGAGSINEKLFF
>TRBV5-6|NA|TRBJ2-6|NA
TGTGCCAGCAGCTGGCGCCCTTCTGGGGCCAACTTCCTGGCTTTC
CASSWRPSGANFLAF
>TRBV20-1|many|TRBJ2-7|NA
TGCAGTGCTCTACGACATGAGCAGGGGCACTACGAGCAGTACTTC
CSALRHEQGHYEQYF
>TRBV5-6|once|TRBJ1-2|NA
TGTGCCAGCAGCTTGATACGGGTCGGCGGCTACACCTTC
CASSLIRVGGYTF
>TRBV4-1|many|TRBJ1-4|TRBD1
TGCGCCAGCAGCCGGGGACAGGGACCTCTTGATTATGAAAAACTGTTTTTT
CASSRGQGPLDYEKLFF
>TRBV20-1|few|TRBJ1-2|NA
TGCAGTACTCAGGTGGGAGTGAACGGCTACACCTTC
CSTQVGVNGYTF
>TRBV20-1|NA|TRBJ2-3|NA
TGCAGTGTAAATTCAGATACGCAGTACTTT
CSVNSDTQYF
>TRBV11-3|few|TRBJ2-3|NA
TGTGTCAGCGGCTTAGAGGACATATTACGCACAGATACGCAGTATTTT
CVSGLEDILRTDTQYF
>TRBV7-2|NA|TRBJ1-1|NA
TGTGCCAGCAGCTCCCGGGACGGCCGGGTGTCTGAAGCTTTCTTT
CASSSRDGRVSEAFF
>TRBV29-1|many|TRBJ2-7|NA
TGCAGCGTGATGACTCCCGCCTACGAGCAGTACTTC
CSVMTPAYEQYF
>TRBV7-9|few|TRBJ1-6|NA
TGTGCCAGCAGCCCCTACAAGGAAGAGGATTCACCCCTCCACTTT
CASSPYKEEDSPLHF
>TRBV20-1|NA|TRBJ2-5|TRBD2
TGCAGTGTTAGAGATTTGAGACTAGCGGAAGAGACCCAGTACTTT
CSVRDLRLAEETQYF
>TRBV20-1|few|TRBJ2-1|NA
TGCAGTGCTAGGAGGGCTTCCTACAATGAGCAGTTCTTC
CSARRASYNEQFF
>TRBV6-1|many|TRBJ2-7|NA
TGTGCCAGCAGGCGACACCCGAGCTCCTACGAGCAGTACTTC
CASRRHPSSYEQYF
>TRBV6-2/TRBV6-3|NA|TRBJ1-1|NA
TGTGCCAGCACTCAGGGATGGGGCACTGAAGCTTTATTT
CASTQGWGTEALF
>TRBV6-5|NA|TRBJ2-5|NA
TGTGTCAGCAGTCTCTGCGAGACCCAGTATTTC
CVSSLCETQYF
>TRBV11-3|NA|TRBJ2-3|NA
TGTACCAGGAGCCCCGAGGCCACAGATACGCAGTATTTT
CTRSPEATDTQYF
>TRBV5-1|NA|TRBJ1-2|NA
TGCGCCAGCAGCTTGGACATAGGAAACTATGGCTACGCCTTC
CASSLDIGNYGYAF
>TRBV10-2|NA|TRBJ2-2|TRBD2
TGCGCCAGTGGACTAGCGGGAGGTGCCGGGGGGCTGTTTTTT
CASGLAGGAGGLFF
>TRBV30|NA|TRBJ2-7|NA
TGTGCCTGGAGTGTTTCGCAGGCGAACGAGCAGTACTTC
CAWSVSQANEQYF
>TRBV6-1|many|TRBJ2-7|NA
TGTGCCAGCAGTAAACTGATAGGGGGTCCCGAGCAGTACTTC
CASSKLIGGPEQYF
>TRBV5-5|NA|TRBJ2-3|NA
TGTGCCAGCAGCCTGGAGCTAGTGGGGGGGCGAGATACGCAGTATTTT
CASSLELVGGRDTQYF
>TRBV6-2/TRBV6-3|NA|TRBJ2-1|NA
TGTGCCTGCAGACCCGTTACTGGCGGAGGCTACAATGAGCAGTTCTTC
CACRPVTGGGYNEQFF
>TRBV5-1|once|TRBJ2-3|TRBD2
TGCGCCAGCAGCTTTTGGACTAGCATGGATACGCAGTATTTT
CASSFWTSMDTQYF
>TRBV9|NA|TRBJ1-6|NA
TGTGCCAGCAGCGTACAGGGAAATTCACCCCTCCACTTT
CASSVQGNSPLHF
>TRBV12-3/TRBV12-4|NA|TRBJ2-5|NA
TGTGTCAGCAGCCGCCTAGTGGGGGTTATCCAAGAGACCCAGTACTTC
CVSSRLVGVIQETQYF
>TRBV24-1|NA|TRBJ2-2|NA
TGTGCCACCAGTGACCGTACAGGGAAAGCCGGGGAGCAGTTTTTT
CATSDRTGKAGEQFF
>TRBV20-1|many|TRBJ1-1|NA
TGCAGTGCCCGACCGACAGATGCGGTCACTGAAGCTTTCTTT
CSARPTDAVTEAFF